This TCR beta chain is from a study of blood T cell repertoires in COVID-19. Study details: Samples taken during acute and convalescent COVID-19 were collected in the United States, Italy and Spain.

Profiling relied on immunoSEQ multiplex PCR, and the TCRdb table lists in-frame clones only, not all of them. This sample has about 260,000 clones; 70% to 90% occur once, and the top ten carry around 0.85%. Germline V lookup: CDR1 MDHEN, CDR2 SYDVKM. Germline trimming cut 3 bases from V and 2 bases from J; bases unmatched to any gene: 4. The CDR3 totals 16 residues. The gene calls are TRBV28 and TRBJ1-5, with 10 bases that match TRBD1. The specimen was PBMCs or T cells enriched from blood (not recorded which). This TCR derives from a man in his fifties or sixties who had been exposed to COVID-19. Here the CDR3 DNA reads TGTGCCAGCAGTTTGTGGACAGGGGGGGGCAATCAGCCCCAGCATTTT. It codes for CASSLWTGGGNQPQHF.